Detailed here is one TCR beta chain. The data stem from a study of blood T cell repertoires in COVID-19. Whole-study context: The United States, Italy and Spain supplied acute and convalescent COVID-19 samples. PBMCs, B-cell-depleted T cells, or T cells provided the cDNA or gDNA that made up the material.

The length of the CDR3 is 15 residues. Trimming shortened V by 5 bases and J by 1 base, and 14 bases separated the two germline ends. CDR1 ENHRY and CDR2 SYGVKD come from the germline V gene. Sequencing was performed with immunoSEQ multiplex PCR; in TCRdb, only in-frame clones are kept and a portion is missing. In the table there are approximately 250,000 clones, 80% to 85% of which are singletons. The sequence came from a man in his 60s with acute or convalescent COVID-19. The chain employs TRBV10-3 and TRBJ1-1, with D tentatively TRBD1 (6 bases). Sequences were obtained from peripheral blood. The CDR3 loop reads CAISRTERGNTEAFF. CDR3 DNA sequence: TGTGCCATCAGTCGGACAGAGAGGGGGAACACTGAAGCTTTCTTT.